One and the same sample provided the 2 T cell receptor beta chains below, sequenced in a study of CD8 T cells in Susac syndrome. An input of roughly 0.5 to 1 ug of RNA was subjected to reverse transcription using random hexamers. TCRdb re-derived calls from the immunoSEQ multiplex PCR reads in MiXCR, one entry per CDR3 protein. The table records around 160,000 distinct CDR3 sequences, about 95% of them present only once. The sample consisted of CD4+ T cells from PBMCs. The receptors shown here come from a human donor in good health.

The chain uses TRBV24-1 and TRBJ2-5; D perhaps matches TRBD1 (5 bases). CDR3 length: 14 residues. The V end lost 3 bases, the J end lost 3 bases, and 10 bases lay between the germline ends. CDR1 KGHDR and CDR2 SFDVKD come from the germline V gene. CDR3 region: CATSDRAREETQYF. CDR3 bases: TGTGCCACCAGTGATCGGGCCAGGGAAGAGACCCAGTACTTC.

This clonotype was counted a few times. The chain joins TRBV7-9 to TRBJ1-4; 7 nucleotides align to TRBD1. The CDR3 runs 12 residues. V trimming: 5 bases; J trimming: 13 bases; junction bases outside the gene matches: 7. Germline CDR1 and CDR2: SEHNR and FQNEAQ (reference sequence). Here the CDR3 DNA reads TGTGCCAGCAGCCCCGACAGGGTCGGACTGTTTTTT. This gives the protein CASSPDRVGLFF.